This T cell receptor (beta chain) is from a study of molecular identifiers for immune sequencing clone quantification. Findings of the study overall: Naive cells had under 1% of molecules in clones above 20 RNA copies, effectors over 97%.

TCR libraries were built in bulk with a published protocol and specific TCR primers. TCRdb re-called the PCR reads through MiXCR, storing one row per CDR3 protein. The sample comprises some 680,000 distinct CDR3 sequences, over 25% of which are singletons, and roughly 0.83% rests with the top ten. The V and J ends lost 2 bases and 3 bases respectively, with 5 bases between them. The CDR3 runs to 13 residues. The germline V gene encodes CDR1 LNHDA and CDR2 SQIVND (reference sequence). The sample holds a few counts of this clonotype. Its antigen is as yet unknown. This chain links TRBV19 with TRBJ2-1; D is unresolved. This TCR derives from a human donor in good health. Some libraries in this study had Jurkat cell RNA spiked in. The sample was naive CD8+ T cells from blood, with Jurkat cell RNA spiked in. Subset in this sample: FACS-sorted CD8+CD4-CCR7+CD45RA+ naive T cells. The CDR3 reads CASSITDYNEQFF. CDR3 DNA: TGTGCCAGTAGTATAACAGACTACAATGAGCAGTTCTTC.